This T cell receptor (beta chain) was sequenced for a study of T-cell reconstitution after alpha-beta-depleted transplantation in children (dated by TCRdb to about 2016). Background for the entire study: Using TCR repertoire profiling, the study followed T-cell immune reconstitution in a quantitative way in children after TCRalphabeta/CD19-depleted allogeneic hematopoietic cell transplantation.

The library relied on PCR. Instrument used: Illumina HiSeq 2500. TCR libraries were prepared with molecular barcoding, using unique molecular identifiers to normalize TCRbeta repertoire quantification. Through fastp at Q25 and MiXCR, TCRdb rebuilt clones from the public reads, retaining in-frame beta chains. Each CDR3 protein appears once, grouped with its most common genes and DNA. In this sample the table shows about 270,000 distinct CDR3 sequences, nearly 10% of which occur a single time. Roughly a tenth of the sample rests with the top ten. CDR1 MGHDK and CDR2 SYGVNS were looked up in the germline V gene. The CDR3, from cysteine to phenylalanine, totals 16 residues. The DNA shown is the 48-base CDR3, in frame from base 1. Points on this clonotype: Which antigen it targets is not known. The junction departs from germline at one end; a sequencing error may be responsible.

The source was PBMCs from the stem cell graft donor, collected from the stem cell graft. The sequence is built from TRBV25-1 and TRBJ1-1; TRBD1 fits 7 bases in the junction. The sequence was collected from a human donor who donated a stem cell graft to a child with SCID. The CDR3 protein sequence reads: CASSEETGRPNAEAFF. The nucleotides are TGTGCCAGCAGTGAAGAGACAGGGAGGCCGAACGCTGAAGCTTTCTTT.